The present T cell receptor (beta chain) was sequenced within a study of T cell responses to AZD1222 COVID-19 vaccine. Study-wide findings and caveats: Donors were mostly white British, more females; clonal diversity possibly underestimated. Every sample of the repertoires postdated the peak T cell response. Nearly half of spike-specific TCRs reportedly target variant regions that are unmutated in the B.1.351 and B.1.1.7 variants.

Clones were sequenced by immunoSEQ multiplex PCR, and TCRdb holds only the in-frame ones, with some missing. The sample lists 95,000 to 150,000 clones; about 90% were seen once. This CDR3 has 14 amino acids. V shed 5 bases and J 2 bases; nucleotides not matched to a gene: 2. Per the germline V gene, CDR1 is SGHTA and CDR2 is FQGNSA. This clone was seen a handful of times. Its antigen is not identified. The sample was peripheral blood, taken 28 days after the second AZD1222 dose. This rearrangement joins TRBV7-2 to TRBJ1-5; 8 bases are a match to TRBD1. This sequence originates from an adult who received the AZD1222 COVID-19 vaccine. The CDR3 DNA follows: TGTGCCAGCAGCGACAGGGGAGGCAATCAGCCCCAGCATTTT. Translating it yields CASSDRGGNQPQHF.